These 20 T cell receptor beta chains were all obtained from the same sample, sequenced in a study of blood T cell repertoires in COVID-19 (dated by TCRdb to 2020 to 2021). The library was generated by the immunoSEQ multiplex PCR assay. The clones in this table, taken by TCRdb from immuneACCESS, are in-frame only. Not every clone is retained; where verified, under half of the shortfall comes from an unresolved V gene, and the cause of the rest is unknown. This sample is represented by 130,000 or so clones; approximately 83% of them were singletons. The top ten constitute roughly 1.6% of the sample. Sample: peripheral blood. The receptors come from a human donor in a cohort sampled during active COVID-19.

The CDR3 sequence is CASSIGSGELFF. Written as DNA, the CDR3 is TGTGCCAGCAGTATCGGTTCCGGGGAGCTGTTTTTT. The chain has TRBV25-1 and TRBJ2-2; D call uncertain. Trimming shortened V by 5 bases and J by 6 bases, and 7 bases separated the two germline ends. Germline V gives CDR1 MGHDK, CDR2 SYGVNS. The CDR3 contains 12 residues. The full variable domain, with the rest looked up from reference TRBV25-1 and TRBJ2-2, is EADIYQTPRYLVIGTGKKITLECSQTMGHDKMYWYQQDPGMELHLIHYSYGVNSTEKGDLSSESTVSRIRTEHFPLTLESARPSHTSQYLCASSIGSGELFFGEGSRLTVL.

The chain couples TRBV30 to TRBJ1-1, with a tentative D call TRBD1 (6 bases). V was clipped by 0 bases and J by 5 bases, with 13 bases between them. Germline values: CDR1 GTSNPN, CDR2 SVGIG (reference sequence). The CDR3 is 14 residues long. Here the CDR3 DNA reads TGTGCCTGGAGTGTATGGAACAGGGTGACTGAAGCTTTCTTT. This sequence encodes CAWSVWNRVTEAFF.

The chain recombines TRBV28 with TRBJ2-7, with D possibly matching TRBD2 (6 bases). This CDR3 is built from 15 residues. V was shortened by 5 bases and J by 7 bases, with 21 bases between the two germline ends. From germline, CDR1 is MDHEN and CDR2 SYDVKM. CDR3 amino acids: CASSPWGDNGGEQYF. CDR3 DNA: TGTGCCAGCAGTCCGTGGGGTGACAATGGGGGGGAGCAGTACTTC. Looking up the rest from reference TRBV28 and TRBJ2-7 gives the full variable domain: DVKVTQSSRYLVKRTGEKVFLECVQDMDHENMFWYRQDPGLGLRLIYFSYDVKMKEKGDIPEGYSVSREKKERFSLILESASTNQTSMYLCASSPWGDNGGEQYFGPGTRLTVT.

This clone has only one observation. The V call is TRBV9, the J call TRBJ1-1, with D perhaps TRBD1 (5 bases). This CDR3 is 15 amino acids long. Germline V CDR1 and CDR2: SGDLS, YYNGEE. Trimming stripped 3 bases from V and 6 bases from J, with 18 bases between. Written as DNA, the CDR3 is TGTGCCAGCAGCGCTTCGGGGGTTGGGGAAGCTGAAGCTTTCTTT. Translation gives CASSASGVGEAEAFF.

J is TRBJ1-2 and V is TRBV7-2; D not certain. V lost 1 base to trimming and J lost 4 bases, with 4 bases between them. CDR1 SGHTA and CDR2 FQGNSA come from the germline V gene. This CDR3 is 12 amino acids long. CDR3 in DNA: TGTGCCAGCAGCTTAGACAGCTATGGCTACACCTTC. This encodes CASSLDSYGYTF. The entire variable domain, with the rest obtained from reference TRBV7-2 and TRBJ1-2, is as follows: GAGVSQSPSNKVTEKGKDVELRCDPISGHTALYWYRQSLGQGLEFLIYFQGNSAPDKSGLPSDRFSAERTGGSVSTLTIQRTQQEDSAVYLCASSLDSYGYTFGSGTRLTVV.

This sequence joins TRBV4-3 and TRBJ2-1; 7 bases match TRBD2. The germline CDR1 and CDR2 sequences are LGHNA and YSLEER. Germline trimming cut 3 bases from V and 0 bases from J; bases unmatched to any gene: 8. The CDR3 is made up of 17 amino acids. CDR3 coding DNA: TGCGCCAGCAGCCACCACTCACGCGGGGGCTCCTACAATGAGCAGTTCTTC. Translation gives CASSHHSRGGSYNEQFF.

V and J are TRBV10-3 and TRBJ1-2, with D maybe TRBD1 (5 bases). V lost 3 bases to trimming and J lost 9 bases, with 20 bases between them. CDR1 is ENHRY, CDR2 SYGVKD, per germline. The CDR3 consists of 15 residues. The CDR3 loop reads CAISDSPGLSSRYTF. The CDR3 nucleotides read TGTGCCATCAGTGATTCCCCGGGACTGTCGAGTCGCTACACCTTC.

The chain recombines TRBV7-8 with TRBJ1-2; 7 bases fit TRBD1. The length of the CDR3 is 18 residues. V lost 3 bases to trimming and J lost 4 bases; unmatched junction nucleotides: 17. CDR1 and CDR2 from the germline V gene are SGHVS and FQNEAQ. Here the CDR3 reads CASSFDRTGTVTLYGYTF. The CDR3 DNA is TGTGCCAGCAGCTTTGATCGGACCGGGACAGTGACGCTCTATGGCTACACCTTC.

As regards this clone: At one end the junction does not follow the germline gene, possibly because of a read error. The chain carries TRBV18 and TRBJ1-6, with D maybe TRBD1 (6 bases). Per the germline V gene, CDR1 is KGHSH and CDR2 is LQKENI. This CDR3 contains 16 residues. The CDR3 bases are TGTGCCAGCTCTCAGGGGATCCGGTCCTCTAATTCACCCCTCCACTTT. It encodes CASSQGIRSSNSPLHF.

V is TRBV5-4 and J is TRBJ2-2; 12 bases line up with TRBD2. This CDR3 contains 16 residues. Germline V CDR1 and CDR2: SGHNT, YYREEE (reference sequence). V shed 4 bases, J shed 7 bases, and the junction held 8 bases outside the gene matches. The CDR3 here is CASSPTSGRRGGELFF. The CDR3 bases are TGTGCCAGCAGCCCAACTAGCGGGAGGAGGGGCGGGGAGCTGTTTTTT.

The CDR3 nucleotides read TGTGCCAGCAGTTTTTTAGCGGGAGCGAGTACTTATGAGCAGTTCTTC. Amino acids: CASSFLAGASTYEQFF. V is TRBV7-9 and J is TRBJ2-1, with 9 bases fitting TRBD2. Germline CDR1 and CDR2: SEHNR and FQNEAQ (reference sequence). Trimming took 6 bases from V and 8 from J; bases not matched to a gene: 14. The CDR3 totals 16 residues.

The gene calls are TRBV12-3 or TRBV12-4 and TRBJ1-2; 9 nucleotides line up with TRBD1. The ends lost 7 bases at V and 7 bases at J; junction bases unmatched: 7. The CDR3 spans 13 residues. CDR3 protein: CASNNRGPGGYTF. DNA of the CDR3: TGTGCCAGCAACAACAGGGGGCCGGGTGGCTACACCTTC.

This chain links TRBV27 with TRBJ2-3, with 9 bases lining up with TRBD2. CDR3 length: 19 residues. Germline V gene lookup returns CDR1 MNHEY and CDR2 SMNVEV (reference sequence). Trimming at V came to 6 bases and at J to 1 base, leaving 17 bases not matched to a gene. For the CDR3, the DNA is TGTGCCAGCAGACCCCACCTCCTAGCGGGAAGGGAGGGCACAGATACGCAGTATTTT. The encoded protein is CASRPHLLAGREGTDTQYF.

The rearrangement joins TRBV10-3 to TRBJ2-7; D may be TRBD1 (5 bases). Germline CDR1 and CDR2: ENHRY and SYGVKD. The CDR3 runs to 12 residues. V lost 11 bases, J lost 4 bases, and 15 bases lay in between. This CDR3 is CASMGLSYEQYF. The CDR3 bases are TGTGCCTCCATGGGGCTCTCGTACGAGCAGTACTTC.

The V and J genes are TRBV25-1 and TRBJ1-4; TRBD1 is a possible D gene (6 bases). The CDR3 covers 16 residues. CDR1 is MGHDK and CDR2 is SYGVNS in the germline V gene. Trimming stripped 3 bases from V and 8 bases from J, with 19 bases between. The CDR3 coding sequence is TGTGCCAGCAGTGACCCCCTTCCAGGGGCACACGAAAAACTGTTTTTT. It is translated as CASSDPLPGAHEKLFF.

The chain joins TRBV2 to TRBJ2-2; 8 nucleotides line up with TRBD2. The CDR3 has 15 amino acids. The V gene end was trimmed by 6 bases and the J gene end by 0 bases; junction bases not matched to a gene: 3. Germline V gene sequence: CDR1 SNHLY, CDR2 FYNNEI. The CDR3 protein is CASRRLATNTGELFF. The CDR3 nucleotides read TGTGCCAGCAGACGACTAGCGACGAACACCGGGGAGCTGTTTTTT.

The chain couples TRBV12-3 or TRBV12-4 to TRBJ1-1, with a weak D call TRBD1 (6 bases). CDR3 size: 12 residues. Trimming pared 3 bases from V and 8 bases from J, leaving 10 bases between. The CDR3 reads CASSFRTAEAFF. For the CDR3, the DNA is TGTGCCAGCAGTTTCAGGACAGCCGAAGCTTTCTTT.

The gene calls are TRBV7-8 and TRBJ2-3, with a tentative D call TRBD1 (6 bases). CDR1 SGHVS and CDR2 FQNEAQ come from the germline V gene. Trimming cost V 5 bases and J 2 bases, with 14 bases left between them. The CDR3 has 15 residues. The CDR3 nucleotides read TGTGCCAGCAGCCAAACGGACAGTTACACAGATACGCAGTATTTT. This gives the protein CASSQTDSYTDTQYF. Supplemented by reference TRBV7-8 and TRBJ2-3, the full variable domain reads GAGVSQSPRYKVAKRGQDVALRCDPISGHVSLFWYQQALGQGPEFLTYFQNEAQLDKSGLPSDRFFAERPEGSVSTLKIQRTQQEDSAVYLCASSQTDSYTDTQYFGPGTRLTVL.

This chain joins TRBV3-1 (or the pseudogene TRBV3-2) and TRBJ2-7; TRBD2 matches at 8 bases. V lost 5 bases, J lost 4 bases, and 16 bases stayed unmatched. Germline V gene sequence: CDR1 LGHDT, CDR2 YNNKEL (reference sequence). The CDR3 has 17 amino acids. The CDR3 nucleotides read TGTGCCAGCAGCAAACGGACTAGCTCCTCGGAGGCATACGAGCAGTACTTC. Translated, it gives CASSKRTSSSEAYEQYF.

This rearrangement joins TRBV19 to TRBJ1-3; D gene uncertain. The CDR3 loop spans 13 amino acids. The germline gives CDR1 LNHDA, CDR2 SQIVND (reference sequence). Trimming left V 6 bases short and J 0 bases short, with 6 bases between. The CDR3 here is CASRGLSGNTIYF. CDR3 DNA sequence: TGTGCCAGTAGGGGCCTCTCTGGAAACACCATATATTTT.